These 14 T cell receptor beta chains originate from one sample sequenced in a study of beta chain features in type 1 diabetes. All of the isolated RNA was reverse transcribed, so expressed TCRB transcripts were sequenced. Here immunoSEQ multiplex PCR was the method, and the copy in TCRdb shows in-frame clones only, minus some. This sample has about 210,000 clones, with approximately 10% found just once. Specimen: central memory CD4+ T cells from blood. These receptors all stem from a man aged 18 to 35 in good health.

This clone was recorded a few times. This sequence joins TRBV30 and TRBJ2-7; 13 nucleotides agree with TRBD2. J was trimmed by 4 bases and V by 5 bases; bases with no gene match: 8. CDR1 GTSNPN and CDR2 SVGIG come from the germline V gene (reference sequence). This CDR3 comprises 15 residues. The CDR3 here is CAWRSTSGRVYEQYF. Written as DNA, the CDR3 is TGTGCCTGGCGCTCCACTAGCGGGAGGGTGTACGAGCAGTACTTC.

A few counts support this clone. The chain has TRBV5-1 and TRBJ2-1; possible D gene TRBD1, 6 bases. Germline loops: CDR1 SGHRS, CDR2 YFSETQ. V was clipped by 4 bases and J by 7 bases, with 18 bases between them. CDR3 size: 15 residues. The DNA of the CDR3 is TGCGCCAGCAGCGCCTACAGGGCGACAGAGAATGAGCAGTTCTTC. Residues: CASSAYRATENEQFF.

This clone has only a few counts. The V gene is TRBV5-4, the J gene TRBJ2-5; D remains ambiguous. CDR1 and CDR2 (germline): SGHNT, YYREEE (reference sequence). There are 12 residues in the CDR3. V lost 2 bases and J 5 bases, leaving 7 bases between the germline ends. The CDR3 DNA sequence: TGTGCCAGCAGCTTTTGGTCGGAGACCCAGTACTTC. As protein: CASSFWSETQYF. Full variable domain (rest looked up from reference TRBV5-4 and TRBJ2-5): ETGVTQSPTHLIKTRGQQVTLRCSSQSGHNTVSWYQQALGQGPQFIFQYYREEENGRGNFPPRFSGLQFPNYSSELNVNALELDDSALYLCASSFWSETQYFGPGTRLLVL.

J is TRBJ1-2 and V is TRBV20-1; no reliable D call. CDR3 length: 11 amino acids. V shed 4 bases and J shed 3 bases, with 6 bases lying between them. CDR1 DFQATT and CDR2 SNEGSKA come from the germline V gene (reference sequence). CDR3 sequence reads: CSATKDYGYTF. DNA for the CDR3: TGCAGTGCTACAAAAGACTATGGCTACACCTTC.

In this sample, this clone turned up a few times. This chain joins TRBV15 and TRBJ2-3; tentatively, D is TRBD2 (5 bases). Germline V gives CDR1 LNHNV, CDR2 YYDKDF (reference sequence). This CDR3 is built from 14 residues. The V and J ends lost 0 bases and 6 bases respectively, with 10 bases between them. CDR3: CATSREVGGDTQYF. The CDR3 coding sequence is TGTGCCACCAGCAGAGAGGTTGGCGGGGATACGCAGTATTTT.

This clone has only a few counts. The rearrangement links TRBV5-1 to TRBJ2-5; 11 bases map to TRBD2. The V segment lost 4 bases and the J segment 5 bases; nucleotides outside the gene matches: 7. Per the germline V gene, CDR1 is SGHRS and CDR2 is YFSETQ. The CDR3 length is 15 residues. Here the CDR3 DNA reads TGCGCCAGCAGCGACACTAGCGGGAGTATGGAGACCCAGTACTTC. This translates into CASSDTSGSMETQYF.

J is TRBJ1-3 and V is TRBV7-2; D gene ambiguous. The ends were cut back, 2 bases at V and 3 bases at J, with 8 bases in the middle. CDR3 length equals 14 residues. Germline V CDR1 and CDR2: SGHTA, FQGNSA. CDR3 DNA: TGTGCCAGCAGCTTAAGGCCAGTTGGAAACACCATATATTTT. Its translation: CASSLRPVGNTIYF.

This chain links TRBV30 with TRBJ1-3; 10 bases map to TRBD1. The germline V gene encodes CDR1 GTSNPN and CDR2 SVGIG (reference sequence). The CDR3 is 15 residues long. Trimming removed 5 bases from V and 3 bases from J; junction bases left unmatched: 7. The CDR3 sequence: CAWATGTGVGNTIYF. The CDR3 coding sequence is TGTGCCTGGGCTACCGGGACAGGGGTTGGAAACACCATATATTTT.

The table lists this clone with a few counts. J is TRBJ2-6 and V is TRBV28, with TRBD2 identical over 8 bases. With 7 bases clipped from V and 2 bases from J, the junction kept 4 bases outside the gene matches. The CDR3 runs to 15 residues. CDR1 and CDR2 from the germline V gene are MDHEN and SYDVKM. Here the CDR3 reads CASTAGGTGANVLTF. The CDR3 coding sequence is TGTGCCAGCACGGCGGGAGGAACTGGGGCCAACGTCCTGACTTTC.

This chain joins TRBV5-4 and TRBJ1-1; TRBD1 might be the D (5 bases). The CDR3 has 13 residues. The V end was cut by 4 bases, the J end by 6 bases, with 13 bases between. The V gene's germline CDR1 is SGHNT and CDR2 YYREEE (reference sequence). The CDR3 DNA is TGTGCCAGCAGCGTGGGGCATAGGTCTGAAGCTTTCTTT. Encoded protein: CASSVGHRSEAFF.

This clone was detected many times. The chain couples TRBV7-2 to TRBJ2-5; D tentatively fits TRBD1 or TRBD2 (5 bases each). The CDR3 runs 16 residues. The ends were cut back, 3 bases at V and 5 bases at J, with 19 bases in the middle. Germline V gene data show CDR1 as SGHTA and CDR2 as FQGNSA. The CDR3 sequence: CASSLAPGPRPETQYF. As DNA, the CDR3 is TGTGCCAGCAGCTTGGCCCCGGGACCTCGGCCGGAGACCCAGTACTTC.

The rearrangement uses TRBV5-5 and TRBJ2-7; possibly TRBD2 for D (5 bases). The ends were cut back, 5 bases at V and 4 bases at J, with 13 bases in the middle. This CDR3 has 13 residues. Germline lookup yields CDR1 SGHKS and CDR2 YYEKEE (reference sequence). The CDR3 DNA is TGTGCCAGCAGAGGGCTAGCCGCTTACGAGCAGTACTTC. Translation: CASRGLAAYEQYF.

The chain uses TRBV9 and TRBJ2-7; 11 nucleotides line up with TRBD2. This CDR3 contains 13 residues. Trimming took 4 bases from V and 7 from J; bases not matched to a gene: 4. CDR1 is SGDLS, CDR2 YYNGEE, per germline. As DNA, the CDR3 is TGTGCCAGCAGCTGGCGACTAGCGGGAGAGCAGTACTTC. It yields the protein CASSWRLAGEQYF.

This clone occurred a few times. The chain employs TRBV4-3 and TRBJ2-7; 7 nucleotides match TRBD1. Germline loops: CDR1 LGHNA, CDR2 YSLEER. The CDR3 is 15 residues long. The V segment lost 4 bases and the J segment 3 bases; nucleotides outside the gene matches: 9. CDR3 coding DNA: TGCGCCAGCAGCCTAAGATCGACAGGGAACTACGAGCAGTACTTC. Translation gives CASSLRSTGNYEQYF.